This entry is about one TCR beta chain. Its target is not known. All CD3G-deficient patients showed autoimmunity, more severe in two. Patients aged 2 to 39 years had fewer naive and more memory CD4+ and CD8+ T cells. CD4+ T cells were divided by sorting: CD25-high CD127-low Tregs, CD25-low CD127-high conventional cells. J was trimmed by 10 bases and V by 4 bases; bases with no gene match: 13. The germline CDR1 and CDR2 sequences are KGHSH and LQKENI. The CDR3 runs 15 residues. This record comes from a study of regulatory T cells. Primers: 52 TRBV forward and 13 TRBJ reverse. Assay: immunoSEQ multiplex PCR; the TCRdb copy retains only in-frame clones and omits some. The sample contains under 45,000 clones, 89% of which appear only once. Whole-study results and caveats: In CD3G-deficient patients, conventional CD4+ T cells were enriched for hydrophobic CDR3 residues at positions 6 and 7.

The sequencing input was conventional CD4+ T cells sorted from blood. The chain carries TRBV18 and TRBJ2-1, with 7 bases matching TRBD1. This clonotype originated in a person aged 18 to 35 with CD3G deficiency. CDR3 nucleotide sequence: TGTGCCAGCTCACTCGCCGGGACAGCTTCGAAAGAGCAGTTCTTC. Translated, it gives CASSLAGTASKEQFF.